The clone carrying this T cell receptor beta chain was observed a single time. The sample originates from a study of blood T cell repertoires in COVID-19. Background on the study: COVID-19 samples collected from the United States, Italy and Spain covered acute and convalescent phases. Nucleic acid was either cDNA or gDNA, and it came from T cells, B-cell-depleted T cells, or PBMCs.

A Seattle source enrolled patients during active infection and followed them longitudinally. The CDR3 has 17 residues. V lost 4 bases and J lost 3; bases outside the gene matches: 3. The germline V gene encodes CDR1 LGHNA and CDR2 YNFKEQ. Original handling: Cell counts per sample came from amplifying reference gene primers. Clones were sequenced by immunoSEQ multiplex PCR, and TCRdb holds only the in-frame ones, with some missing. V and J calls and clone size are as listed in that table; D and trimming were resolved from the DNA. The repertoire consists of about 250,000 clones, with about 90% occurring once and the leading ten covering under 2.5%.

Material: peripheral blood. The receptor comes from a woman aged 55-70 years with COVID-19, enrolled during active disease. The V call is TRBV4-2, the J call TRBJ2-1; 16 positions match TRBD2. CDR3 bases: TGTGCCAGCAGCCGGGGACTAGCGGGGGGGCGCTACAATGAGCAGTTCTTC. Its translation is CASSRGLAGGRYNEQFF.